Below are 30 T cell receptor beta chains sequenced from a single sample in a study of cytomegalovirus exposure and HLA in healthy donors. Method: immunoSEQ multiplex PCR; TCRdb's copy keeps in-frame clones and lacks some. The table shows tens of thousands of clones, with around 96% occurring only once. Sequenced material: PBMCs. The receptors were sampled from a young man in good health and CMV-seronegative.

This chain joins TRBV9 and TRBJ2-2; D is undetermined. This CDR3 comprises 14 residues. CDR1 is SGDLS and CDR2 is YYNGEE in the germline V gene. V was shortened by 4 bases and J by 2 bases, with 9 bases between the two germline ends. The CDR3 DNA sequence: TGTGCCAGCAGCCCCCCGGTTAACACCGGGGAGCTGTTTTTT. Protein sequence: CASSPPVNTGELFF.

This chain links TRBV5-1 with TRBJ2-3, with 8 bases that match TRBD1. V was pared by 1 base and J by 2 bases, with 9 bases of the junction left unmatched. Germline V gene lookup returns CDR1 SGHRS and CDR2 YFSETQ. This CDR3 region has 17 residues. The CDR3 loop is CASSLTTGVGDTDTQYF. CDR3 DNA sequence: TGCGCCAGCAGCTTGACGACAGGGGTAGGAGACACAGATACGCAGTATTTT.

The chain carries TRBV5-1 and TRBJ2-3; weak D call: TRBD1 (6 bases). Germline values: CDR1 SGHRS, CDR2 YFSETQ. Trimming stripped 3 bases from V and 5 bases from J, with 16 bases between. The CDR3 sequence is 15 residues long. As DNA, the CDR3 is TGCGCCAGCAGCTCTGGCAGGGGCACACTAGATACGCAGTATTTT. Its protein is CASSSGRGTLDTQYF.

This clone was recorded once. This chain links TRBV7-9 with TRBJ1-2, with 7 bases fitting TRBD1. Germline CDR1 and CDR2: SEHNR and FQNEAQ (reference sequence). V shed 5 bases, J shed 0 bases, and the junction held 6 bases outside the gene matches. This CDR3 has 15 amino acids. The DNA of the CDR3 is TGTGCCAGCAGCATTGACAGGGTGGCTAACTATGGCTACACCTTC. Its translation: CASSIDRVANYGYTF.

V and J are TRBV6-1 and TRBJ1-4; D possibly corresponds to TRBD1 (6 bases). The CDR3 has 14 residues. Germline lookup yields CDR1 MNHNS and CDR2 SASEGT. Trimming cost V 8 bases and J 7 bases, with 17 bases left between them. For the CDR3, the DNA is TGTGCCAGCGGGGAGGGGGGGGCAGGTGAAAAACTGTTTTTT. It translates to CASGEGGAGEKLFF.

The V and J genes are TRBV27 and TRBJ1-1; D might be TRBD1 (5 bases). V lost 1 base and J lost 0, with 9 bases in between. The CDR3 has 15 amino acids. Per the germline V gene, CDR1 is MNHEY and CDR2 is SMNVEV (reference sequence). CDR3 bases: TGTGCCAGCAGTTTATACGGGGGAATGAACACTGAAGCTTTCTTT. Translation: CASSLYGGMNTEAFF.

The CDR3 loop is CASARGEKTNTEAFF. The CDR3 nucleotides are TGTGCCAGTGCCAGGGGCGAGAAGACGAACACTGAAGCTTTCTTT. The chain combines TRBV19 with TRBJ1-1, with D possibly TRBD1 on 6 matching bases. There are 15 residues in the CDR3. Germline V gene lookup returns CDR1 LNHDA and CDR2 SQIVND (reference sequence). The ends were cut back, 8 bases at V and 1 base at J, with 17 bases in the middle.

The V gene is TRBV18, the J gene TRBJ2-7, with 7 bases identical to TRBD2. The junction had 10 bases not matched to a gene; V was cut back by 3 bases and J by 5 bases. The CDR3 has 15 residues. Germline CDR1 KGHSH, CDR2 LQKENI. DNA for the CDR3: TGTGCCAGCTCACCTTCGAGGGAGGGCAAGGACGAGCAGTACTTC. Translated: CASSPSREGKDEQYF.

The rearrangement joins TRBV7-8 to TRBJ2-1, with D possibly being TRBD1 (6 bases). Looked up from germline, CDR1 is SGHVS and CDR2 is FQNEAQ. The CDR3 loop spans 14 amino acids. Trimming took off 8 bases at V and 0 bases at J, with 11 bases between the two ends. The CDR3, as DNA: TGTGCCAGCCCAGGGGCTGACTCCTACAATGAGCAGTTCTTC. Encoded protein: CASPGADSYNEQFF.

CDR3 DNA: TGCGCCAGCAGCCAAGATCCCAGGACAGGGACTGGGGCCAACGTCCTGACTTTC. This sequence encodes CASSQDPRTGTGANVLTF. This sequence joins TRBV4-1 and TRBJ2-6; 8 bases match TRBD1. CDR1 MGHRA and CDR2 YSYEKL come from the germline V gene. This CDR3 comprises 18 residues. V gave up 0 bases and J gave up 2 bases; unmatched junction bases: 6.

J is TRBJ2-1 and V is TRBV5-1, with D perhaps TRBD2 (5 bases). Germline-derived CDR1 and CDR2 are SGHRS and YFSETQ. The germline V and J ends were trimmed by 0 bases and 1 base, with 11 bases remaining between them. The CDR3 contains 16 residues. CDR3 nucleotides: TGCGCCAGCAGCTTGGCCCCCGGGAAATCCTACAATGAGCAGTTCTTC. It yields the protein CASSLAPGKSYNEQFF.

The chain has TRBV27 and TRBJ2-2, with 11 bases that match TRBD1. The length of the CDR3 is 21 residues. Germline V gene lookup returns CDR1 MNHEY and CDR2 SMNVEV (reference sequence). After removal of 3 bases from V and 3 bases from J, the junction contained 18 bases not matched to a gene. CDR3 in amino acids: CASSFLPPGTGGPSDTGELFF. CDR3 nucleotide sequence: TGTGCCAGCAGTTTCCTCCCCCCTGGGACAGGGGGTCCCTCGGACACCGGGGAGCTGTTTTTT.

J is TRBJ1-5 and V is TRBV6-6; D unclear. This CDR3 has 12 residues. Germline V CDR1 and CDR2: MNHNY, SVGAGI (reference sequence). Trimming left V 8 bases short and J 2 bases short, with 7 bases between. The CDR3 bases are TGTGCCAGCGGCATGGGCAATCAGCCCCAGCATTTT. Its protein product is CASGMGNQPQHF.

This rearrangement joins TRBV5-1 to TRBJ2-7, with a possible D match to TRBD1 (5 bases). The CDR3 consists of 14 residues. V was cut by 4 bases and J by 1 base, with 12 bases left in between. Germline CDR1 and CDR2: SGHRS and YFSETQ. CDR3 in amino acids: CASSAADSSYEQYF. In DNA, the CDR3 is TGCGCCAGCAGCGCCGCCGACAGTTCCTACGAGCAGTACTTC.

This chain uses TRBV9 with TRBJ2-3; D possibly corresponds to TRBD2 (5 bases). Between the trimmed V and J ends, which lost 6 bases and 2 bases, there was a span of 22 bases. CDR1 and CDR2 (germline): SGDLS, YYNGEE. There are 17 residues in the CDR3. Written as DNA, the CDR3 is TGTGCCAGCACATGGGAGTCCCAGCCCACCCCCACAGATACGCAGTATTTT. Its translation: CASTWESQPTPTDTQYF. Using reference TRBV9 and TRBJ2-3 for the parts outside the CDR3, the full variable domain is DSGVTQTPKHLITATGQRVTLRCSPRSGDLSVYWYQQSLDQGLQFLIQYYNGEERAKGNILERFSAQQFPDLHSELNLSSLELGDSALYFCASTWESQPTPTDTQYFGPGTRLTVL.

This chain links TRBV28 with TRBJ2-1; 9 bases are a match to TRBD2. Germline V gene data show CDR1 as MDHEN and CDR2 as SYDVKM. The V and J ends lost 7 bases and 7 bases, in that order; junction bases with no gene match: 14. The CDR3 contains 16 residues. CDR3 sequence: CASKSESGRRGNEQFF. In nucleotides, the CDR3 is TGTGCCAGCAAATCGGAAAGCGGGAGGCGTGGGAATGAGCAGTTCTTC.

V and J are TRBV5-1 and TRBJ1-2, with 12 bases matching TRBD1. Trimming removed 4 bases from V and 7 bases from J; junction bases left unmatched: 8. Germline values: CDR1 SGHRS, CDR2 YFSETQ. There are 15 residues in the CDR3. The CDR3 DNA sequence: TGCGCCAGCAGCGCCGGGGACAGGGGGCAGGTTGGCTACACCTTC. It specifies CASSAGDRGQVGYTF.

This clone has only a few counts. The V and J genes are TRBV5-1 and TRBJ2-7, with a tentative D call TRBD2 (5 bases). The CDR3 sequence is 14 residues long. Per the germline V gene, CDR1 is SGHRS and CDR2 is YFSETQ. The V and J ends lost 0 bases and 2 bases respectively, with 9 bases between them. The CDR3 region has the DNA TGCGCCAGCAGCTTGGATCTAGCCGCCTACGAGCAGTACTTC. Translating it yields CASSLDLAAYEQYF.

CDR3 protein: CASSEFGRDRNTIYF. The CDR3 DNA follows: TGTGCCAGCAGTGAATTCGGCAGGGATAGAAACACCATATATTTT. J is TRBJ1-3 and V is TRBV6-1; D might be TRBD1 (5 bases). CDR1 MNHNS and CDR2 SASEGT come from the germline V gene. This CDR3 region has 15 residues. With 2 bases removed from V and 5 bases from J, the gap between germline ends came to 13 bases.

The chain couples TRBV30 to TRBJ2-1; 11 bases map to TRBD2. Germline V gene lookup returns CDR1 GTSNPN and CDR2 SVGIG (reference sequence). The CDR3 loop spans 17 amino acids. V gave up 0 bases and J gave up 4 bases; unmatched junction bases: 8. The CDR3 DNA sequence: TGTGCCTGGAGTGTTCCCAGACTAGCGGGAAAATACAATGAGCAGTTCTTC. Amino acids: CAWSVPRLAGKYNEQFF.

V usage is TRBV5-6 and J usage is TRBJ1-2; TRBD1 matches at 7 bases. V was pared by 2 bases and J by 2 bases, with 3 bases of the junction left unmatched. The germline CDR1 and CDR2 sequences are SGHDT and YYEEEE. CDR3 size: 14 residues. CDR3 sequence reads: CASSFDRVNYGYTF. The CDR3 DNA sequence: TGTGCCAGCAGCTTCGACAGGGTAAACTATGGCTACACCTTC.

DNA of the CDR3: TGTGCCAGTAGTCCGGACAGATTGAACACTGAAGCTTTCTTT. Its protein is CASSPDRLNTEAFF. The chain couples TRBV19 to TRBJ1-1, with D perhaps TRBD1 (6 bases). Trimming removed 5 bases from V and 0 bases from J, with 10 bases in between. The germline gives CDR1 LNHDA, CDR2 SQIVND (reference sequence). The CDR3 spans 14 residues. Full variable domain (outside the CDR3, taken from reference TRBV19 and TRBJ1-1): DGGITQSPKYLFRKEGQNVTLSCEQNLNHDAMYWYRQDPGQGLRLIYYSQIVNDFQKGDIAEGYSVSREKKESFPLTVTSAQKNPTAFYLCASSPDRLNTEAFFGQGTRLTVV.

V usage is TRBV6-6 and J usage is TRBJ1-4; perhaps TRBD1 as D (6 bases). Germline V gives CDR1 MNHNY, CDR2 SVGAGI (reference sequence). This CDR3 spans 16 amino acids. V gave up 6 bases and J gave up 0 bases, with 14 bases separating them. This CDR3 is CASRGGQTTTNEKLFF. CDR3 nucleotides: TGTGCCAGCAGGGGCGGACAGACTACAACTAATGAAAAACTGTTTTTT.

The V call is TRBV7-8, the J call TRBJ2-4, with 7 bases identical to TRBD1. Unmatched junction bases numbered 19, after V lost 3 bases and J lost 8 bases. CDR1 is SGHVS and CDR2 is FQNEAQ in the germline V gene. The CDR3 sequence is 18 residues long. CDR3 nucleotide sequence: TGTGCCAGCAGCTTCCAACCGGGACAGCACATCTCTCCGGACATTCAGTACTTC. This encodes CASSFQPGQHISPDIQYF.

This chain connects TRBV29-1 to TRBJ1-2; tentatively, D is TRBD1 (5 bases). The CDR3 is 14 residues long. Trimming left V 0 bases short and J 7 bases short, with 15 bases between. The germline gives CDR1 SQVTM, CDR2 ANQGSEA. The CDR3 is CSVEEWEQVFGYTF. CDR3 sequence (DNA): TGCAGCGTTGAAGAATGGGAACAGGTTTTTGGCTACACCTTC.

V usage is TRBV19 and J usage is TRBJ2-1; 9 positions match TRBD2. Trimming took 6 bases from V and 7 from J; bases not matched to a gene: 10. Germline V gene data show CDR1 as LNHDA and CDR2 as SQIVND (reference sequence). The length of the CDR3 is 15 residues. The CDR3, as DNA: TGTGCCAGTAGAGAACAGCGGGAGGTAAGAAATGAGCAGTTCTTC. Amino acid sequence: CASREQREVRNEQFF.

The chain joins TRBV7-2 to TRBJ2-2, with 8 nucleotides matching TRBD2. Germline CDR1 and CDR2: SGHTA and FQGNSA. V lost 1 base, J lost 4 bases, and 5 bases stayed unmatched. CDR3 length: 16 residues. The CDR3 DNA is TGTGCCAGCAGCTTAGACTCTACTAGCGGCACCGGGGAGCTGTTTTTT. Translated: CASSLDSTSGTGELFF.

The CDR3 loop is CASSLREVTF. CDR3 sequence (DNA): TGTGCCAGCAGCCTGCGGGAGGTCACCTTC. The gene calls are TRBV11-2 and TRBJ1-2; no reliable D call. The germline V gene encodes CDR1 SGHAT and CDR2 FQNNGV. There are 10 residues in the CDR3. Trimming removed 5 bases from V and 13 bases from J, with 11 bases in between.

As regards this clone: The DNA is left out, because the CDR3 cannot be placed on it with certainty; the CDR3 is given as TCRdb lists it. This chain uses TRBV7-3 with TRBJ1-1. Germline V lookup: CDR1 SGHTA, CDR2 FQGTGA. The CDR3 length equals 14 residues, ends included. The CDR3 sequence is CASSSSGGSTEAFF.

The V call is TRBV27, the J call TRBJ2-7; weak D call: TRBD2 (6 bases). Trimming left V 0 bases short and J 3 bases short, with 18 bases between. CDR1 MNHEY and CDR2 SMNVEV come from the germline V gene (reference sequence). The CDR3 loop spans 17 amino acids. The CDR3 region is CASSLSPPGVGYYEQYF. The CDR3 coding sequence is TGTGCCAGCAGTTTATCCCCCCCGGGGGTAGGGTACTACGAGCAGTACTTC.